This T cell receptor beta chain is drawn from a study of blood T cell repertoires in COVID-19. As for the study in general: PBMCs, B-cell-depleted T cells, or T cells were the source of the cDNA or gDNA that made up the material.

Trimming at V came to 1 base and at J to 3 bases, leaving 7 bases not matched to a gene. This CDR3 spans 16 amino acids. Germline V gives CDR1 SGHDT, CDR2 YYEEEE. Assay: immunoSEQ multiplex PCR; the TCRdb copy retains only in-frame clones and omits some. The sample has fewer than 70,000 clones, 85% to 95% seen once. Sequenced input: peripheral blood. This chain uses TRBV5-6 with TRBJ2-7; 10 bases are shared with TRBD1. The source is a man aged 50-59 years with active COVID-19. DNA of the CDR3: TGTGCCAGCAGCTTGAGTCCGGGACAGGGGAACTACGAGCAGTACTTC. It yields the protein CASSLSPGQGNYEQYF.